A selection of T cell receptor beta chains follows, all from one sample in a study of regulatory T cells in long-lasting Graves disease. One entry per CDR3 protein results from TCRdb running MiXCR on the multiplex PCR reads. The sample has about 530,000 distinct CDR3 sequences, roughly a sixth seen once. These sequences were also reported in another study, on T cells in Graves' hyperthyroidism and ophthalmopathy.

The sample was peripheral blood mononuclear cells (PBMCs), taken at new diagnosis, from a patient treated with antithyroid drugs. The source of these receptors is a woman aged 35-65 years with Graves disease. CDR3s include the opening cysteine and the closing phenylalanine or tryptophan. A D gene is named only where the DNA matches it firmly. Expanded clones get a size class; other rows say once, few or many, or leave the size out.

D gene: TRBD2
V gene: TRBV6-1
J gene: TRBJ2-7
clone size: many
CDR3 DNA: TGTGCCAGCACACTACGGGGGGGGCCGACCCCCTACGAGCAGTACTTC
CDR3 protein: CASTLRGGPTPYEQYF

D gene: .
V gene: TRBV3-1
J gene: TRBJ2-1
clone size: .
CDR3 DNA: TGTGCCAGCAGCCAATCACAAGCTCGGACCGACCCCAAGCAGTTCTTC
CDR3 protein: CASSQSQARTDPKQFF

D gene: TRBD1
V gene: TRBV10-3
J gene: TRBJ1-2
clone size: .
CDR3 DNA: TGTGCCATCAGTGAGTCCCAGGGGGCGGGCTACGATGGCTACACCTTC
CDR3 protein: CAISESQGAGYDGYTF

D gene: TRBD2
V gene: TRBV12-3/TRBV12-4
J gene: TRBJ2-1
clone size: .
CDR3 DNA: TGTGCCAGCAGTTTTAGCGGGAATGAGCAGTTCTTC
CDR3 protein: CASSFSGNEQFF

D gene: TRBD2
V gene: TRBV2
J gene: TRBJ2-3
clone size: few
CDR3 DNA: TGTGCCAGCAGTGAGGGGGGGATCCAAGATACGCAGTATTTT
CDR3 protein: CASSEGGIQDTQYF

D gene: .
V gene: TRBV28
J gene: TRBJ2-7
clone size: many
CDR3 DNA: TGTGCCAGCAGTTTACTCGTCCCAAACTCCTACGAGCAGTACTTC
CDR3 protein: CASSLLVPNSYEQYF

D gene: TRBD1
V gene: TRBV2
J gene: TRBJ1-1
clone size: many
CDR3 DNA: TGTGCCAGCAGTGCCGGGACAGGGGGAAACACTGAAGCTTTCTTT
CDR3 protein: CASSAGTGGNTEAFF

D gene: TRBD1
V gene: TRBV15
J gene: TRBJ1-5
clone size: few
CDR3 DNA: TGTGCCACCAGAGACAGGGGAAATCAGCCCCAGCATTTT
CDR3 protein: CATRDRGNQPQHF

D gene: .
V gene: TRBV6-5
J gene: TRBJ1-5
clone size: .
CDR3 DNA: TGTGCCAGCAGTTACCCCGGGGCAGATCAGCCCCAGCATTTT
CDR3 protein: CASSYPGADQPQHF

D gene: .
V gene: TRBV12-3/TRBV12-4
J gene: TRBJ2-5
clone size: many
CDR3 DNA: TGTGCCAGCAGTTTCGTAGGGGGGTCGGGTCAAGAGACCCAGTACTTC
CDR3 protein: CASSFVGGSGQETQYF

D gene: TRBD1
V gene: TRBV20-1
J gene: TRBJ2-7
clone size: few
CDR3 DNA: TGCAGTGTCGTGACAGGGGGAGCCTACGAGCAGTACTTC
CDR3 protein: CSVVTGGAYEQYF

D gene: .
V gene: TRBV14
J gene: TRBJ1-6
clone size: .
CDR3 DNA: TGTGCCAGCAGCCAACTGACGTTGCCCCTCCACTTT
CDR3 protein: CASSQLTLPLHF

D gene: TRBD1
V gene: TRBV6-1
J gene: TRBJ2-2
clone size: .
CDR3 DNA: TGTGCCAGCAGTCACGGGGGGACAGGGACCACCGGGGAGCTGTTTTTT
CDR3 protein: CASSHGGTGTTGELFF

D gene: TRBD1
V gene: TRBV3-1
J gene: TRBJ2-7
clone size: few
CDR3 DNA: TGTGCCAGCAGCCAGGGGGACAGGGGTAGCTACGAGCAGTACTTC
CDR3 protein: CASSQGDRGSYEQYF

D gene: .
V gene: TRBV2
J gene: TRBJ2-3
clone size: few
CDR3 DNA: TGTGCCAGCAATGACAACGTCCTCGGAGTAACAGATACGCAGTATTTT
CDR3 protein: CASNDNVLGVTDTQYF

D gene: TRBD1
V gene: TRBV14
J gene: TRBJ2-7
clone size: few
CDR3 DNA: TGTGCCAGCAGCCAAGCCGGGGGACAGGGATCCCCCTACGAGCAGTACTTC
CDR3 protein: CASSQAGGQGSPYEQYF

D gene: TRBD1
V gene: TRBV7-8
J gene: TRBJ1-2
clone size: .
CDR3 DNA: TGTGCCAGCAGCCCGGGACAGACCCAGGGCTACACCTTC
CDR3 protein: CASSPGQTQGYTF

D gene: TRBD1
V gene: TRBV28
J gene: TRBJ1-5
clone size: many
CDR3 DNA: TGTGCCAGCAGACCTCTGGGACAGGGCAATCAGCCCCAGCATTTT
CDR3 protein: CASRPLGQGNQPQHF

D gene: .
V gene: TRBV7-3
J gene: TRBJ1-1
clone size: many
CDR3 DNA: TGTGCCAGCAGCTTAAACAGAGACACTGAAGCTTTCTTT
CDR3 protein: CASSLNRDTEAFF

D gene: .
V gene: TRBV6-1
J gene: TRBJ1-1
clone size: few
CDR3 DNA: TGTGCCAGCAGCCTACGGGGGGGACGGCTCAACACTGAAGCTTTCTTT
CDR3 protein: CASSLRGGRLNTEAFF

D gene: .
V gene: TRBV12-3/TRBV12-4
J gene: TRBJ2-2
clone size: few
CDR3 DNA: TGTGCCAGCAGTCCCCCACCCGGGGTTCGGACCGGGGAGCTGTTTTTT
CDR3 protein: CASSPPPGVRTGELFF

D gene: .
V gene: TRBV3-1
J gene: TRBJ1-5
clone size: few
CDR3 DNA: TGTGCCAGCAGCCAAGAGTGGCATAGCAATCAGCCCCAGCATTTT
CDR3 protein: CASSQEWHSNQPQHF

D gene: .
V gene: TRBV6-2/TRBV6-3
J gene: TRBJ1-2
clone size: .
CDR3 DNA: TGTGCCAGCACCGGCGGTCAGAGTGCTAACTATGGCTACACCTTC
CDR3 protein: CASTGGQSANYGYTF

D gene: .
V gene: TRBV19
J gene: TRBJ2-3
clone size: few
CDR3 DNA: TGTGCCAGTAAGGGAGACCCGTCGGCAGATACGCAGTATTTT
CDR3 protein: CASKGDPSADTQYF

D gene: TRBD2
V gene: TRBV6-2/TRBV6-3
J gene: TRBJ2-3
clone size: many
CDR3 DNA: TGTGCCAGCAGTTACGGTGGCGGGGGAGGGGCAGATACGCAGTATTTT
CDR3 protein: CASSYGGGGGADTQYF

D gene: .
V gene: TRBV24-1
J gene: TRBJ2-2
clone size: .
CDR3 DNA: TGTGCCACCAGCACTGGGAAAATCAACACCGGGGAGCTGTTTTTT
CDR3 protein: CATSTGKINTGELFF

D gene: .
V gene: TRBV5-1
J gene: TRBJ2-2
clone size: .
CDR3 DNA: TGCGCCAGCAGCGTCCGACAGAGCCCGAACACCGGGGAGCTGTTTTTT
CDR3 protein: CASSVRQSPNTGELFF

D gene: .
V gene: TRBV19
J gene: TRBJ1-5
clone size: .
CDR3 DNA: TGTGCCAGTAGGAACAGGGTTCAGCCCCAGCATTTT
CDR3 protein: CASRNRVQPQHF

D gene: TRBD1
V gene: TRBV27
J gene: TRBJ1-1
clone size: many
CDR3 DNA: TGTGCCAGCAGTCCCATTGAGAACTGGACAGGCCTAAGGTCTGAAGCTTTCTTT
CDR3 protein: CASSPIENWTGLRSEAFF

D gene: .
V gene: TRBV7-6
J gene: TRBJ2-7
clone size: many
CDR3 DNA: TGTGCCAGCAGCTTGGAAGTTTCTTCCGGCGAGCAGTACTTC
CDR3 protein: CASSLEVSSGEQYF

D gene: .
V gene: TRBV28
J gene: TRBJ1-1
clone size: many
CDR3 DNA: TGTGCCAGCAGTTTAATCCGGGGCACTGAAGCTTTCTTT
CDR3 protein: CASSLIRGTEAFF

D gene: .
V gene: TRBV6-2/TRBV6-3
J gene: TRBJ1-5
clone size: few
CDR3 DNA: TGTGCCAGCAGTAGACATCAGCCCCAGCATTTT
CDR3 protein: CASSRHQPQHF

D gene: TRBD1
V gene: TRBV3-1
J gene: TRBJ2-1
clone size: many
CDR3 DNA: TGTGCCAGCAGGGGGGGACAGGGGAAGAATGAGCAGTTCTTC
CDR3 protein: CASRGGQGKNEQFF

D gene: .
V gene: TRBV2
J gene: TRBJ1-6
clone size: few
CDR3 DNA: TGTGCCAGCACTCCGGACACCTCTCCACCCCTCCACTTT
CDR3 protein: CASTPDTSPPLHF

D gene: TRBD1
V gene: TRBV18
J gene: TRBJ2-6
clone size: few
CDR3 DNA: TGTGCCAGCTCTCCCAACAGGGGCGCTGGGGCCAACGTCCTGACTTTC
CDR3 protein: CASSPNRGAGANVLTF

D gene: .
V gene: TRBV2
J gene: TRBJ2-1
clone size: many
CDR3 DNA: TGTGCCAGCAGTTGGGCCTACCCGGGTCGGGATGAGCAGTTCTTC
CDR3 protein: CASSWAYPGRDEQFF

D gene: .
V gene: TRBV7-8
J gene: TRBJ1-3
clone size: many
CDR3 DNA: TGTGCCAGCAGCTTGCAGGAGGGATCTGGAAACACCATATATTTT
CDR3 protein: CASSLQEGSGNTIYF

D gene: .
V gene: TRBV7-2
J gene: TRBJ2-7
clone size: many
CDR3 DNA: TGTGCCAGCAGCCCAAGGACTTCCTACGAGCAGTACTTC
CDR3 protein: CASSPRTSYEQYF

D gene: .
V gene: TRBV5-5
J gene: TRBJ2-7
clone size: many
CDR3 DNA: TGTGCCAGCAGCGATGACAGCCACTCCTACGAGCAGTACTTC
CDR3 protein: CASSDDSHSYEQYF

D gene: .
V gene: TRBV7-9
J gene: TRBJ2-2
clone size: many
CDR3 DNA: TGTGCCAGCAGCCCTGTCGGAGGCAGGCCCCTGGGAACCGGGGAGCTGTTTTTT
CDR3 protein: CASSPVGGRPLGTGELFF

D gene: .
V gene: TRBV7-6
J gene: TRBJ1-4
clone size: few
CDR3 DNA: TGTGCCAGCAGCTTAAGGGGAGGAGGGACTCAGGAAAAACTGTTTTTT
CDR3 protein: CASSLRGGGTQEKLFF

D gene: TRBD1
V gene: TRBV5-1
J gene: TRBJ1-4
clone size: .
CDR3 DNA: TGCGCCAGCAGCTCGGACAGGGTGAGCGGTAAACTGTTTTTT
CDR3 protein: CASSSDRVSGKLFF

D gene: .
V gene: TRBV20-1
J gene: TRBJ1-5
clone size: many
CDR3 DNA: TGCAGTGCTAGCCATAGCAATCAGCCCCAGCATTTT
CDR3 protein: CSASHSNQPQHF

D gene: .
V gene: TRBV20-1
J gene: TRBJ1-3
clone size: many
CDR3 DNA: TGCAGTGCTAGAGATTTTTTAGGGTCTCGAAACACCATATATTTT
CDR3 protein: CSARDFLGSRNTIYF

D gene: TRBD1
V gene: TRBV19
J gene: TRBJ2-1
clone size: many
CDR3 DNA: TGTGCCAGTAGTACAGACAGGGGACCGGACTACAATGAGCAGTTCTTC
CDR3 protein: CASSTDRGPDYNEQFF

D gene: TRBD1
V gene: TRBV15
J gene: TRBJ1-1
clone size: many
CDR3 DNA: TGTGCCACCAGCAGAAGGACAGGGTGGGACACTGAAGCTTTCTTT
CDR3 protein: CATSRRTGWDTEAFF

D gene: .
V gene: TRBV20-1
J gene: TRBJ1-2
clone size: few
CDR3 DNA: TGCAGTGCTAGAGGTGGGACTGTGGGGAGCTATGGCTACACCTTC
CDR3 protein: CSARGGTVGSYGYTF

D gene: TRBD1
V gene: TRBV12-3/TRBV12-4
J gene: TRBJ1-2
clone size: .
CDR3 DNA: TGTGCCAGCAGACCGGGACAGGGTAATGGCTACACCTTC
CDR3 protein: CASRPGQGNGYTF

D gene: TRBD1
V gene: TRBV7-9
J gene: TRBJ2-2
clone size: .
CDR3 DNA: TGTGCCAGCAGCTTTAGCGTGCAGGGGGCGCGCACCGGGGAGCTGTTTTTT
CDR3 protein: CASSFSVQGARTGELFF

D gene: TRBD1
V gene: TRBV5-6
J gene: TRBJ1-5
clone size: few
CDR3 DNA: TGTGCCAGCAGCTCGGACAGGGATCAGCCCCAGCATTTT
CDR3 protein: CASSSDRDQPQHF

D gene: .
V gene: TRBV15
J gene: TRBJ2-7
clone size: .
CDR3 DNA: TGTGCCACCAGCAAGGACAGTTTCGTAGAGCAGTACTTC
CDR3 protein: CATSKDSFVEQYF

D gene: .
V gene: TRBV11-2
J gene: TRBJ1-4
clone size: many
CDR3 DNA: TGTGCCAGCAGCATCCAGGGGACTAATGAAAAACTGTTTTTT
CDR3 protein: CASSIQGTNEKLFF